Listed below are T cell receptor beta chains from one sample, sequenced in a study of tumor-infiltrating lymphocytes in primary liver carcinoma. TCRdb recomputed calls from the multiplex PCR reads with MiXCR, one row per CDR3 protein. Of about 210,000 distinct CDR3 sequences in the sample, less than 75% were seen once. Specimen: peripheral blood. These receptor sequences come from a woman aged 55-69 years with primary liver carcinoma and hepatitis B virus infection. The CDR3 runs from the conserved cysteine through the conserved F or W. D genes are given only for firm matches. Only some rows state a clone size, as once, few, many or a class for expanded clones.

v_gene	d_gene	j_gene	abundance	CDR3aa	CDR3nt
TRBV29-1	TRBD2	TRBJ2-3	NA	CSVGAGGDTDTQYF	TGCAGCGTTGGGGCGGGGGGAGACACAGATACGCAGTATTTT
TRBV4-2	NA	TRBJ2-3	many	CASSQETDTQYF	TGTGCCAGCAGCCAAGAGACAGATACGCAGTATTTT
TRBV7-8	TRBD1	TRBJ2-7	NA	CASSYRIGTGAYEQYF	TGTGCCAGCAGCTATCGCATCGGGACAGGGGCCTATGAGCAGTACTTC
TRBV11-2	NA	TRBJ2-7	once	CARSFGIEQCF	TGTGCCAGGAGCTTCGGCATCGAGCAGTGCTTC
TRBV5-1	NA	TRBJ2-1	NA	CASSSRDSFHEQFF	TGCGCCAGCAGCTCGCGGGACTCCTTCCATGAGCAGTTCTTC
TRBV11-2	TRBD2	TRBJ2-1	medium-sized	CASSFTGGFNNEQFF	TGTGCCAGCAGCTTTACGGGAGGGTTCAACAATGAGCAGTTCTTC
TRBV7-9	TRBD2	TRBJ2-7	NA	CASSPPLAGVPPWYEQYF	TGTGCCAGCAGCCCCCCTCTAGCGGGAGTCCCCCCTTGGTACGAGCAGTACTTC
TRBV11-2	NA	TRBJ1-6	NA	CASGSTHRVRSPLHF	TGTGCCAGCGGCTCCACACACAGGGTCCGGTCACCCCTCCACTTT
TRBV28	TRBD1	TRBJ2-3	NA	CASSSPGQSSTDTQYF	TGTGCCAGCAGTTCTCCGGGACAGTCTAGCACAGATACGCAGTATTTT
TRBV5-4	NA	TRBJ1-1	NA	CASSPERDWTEAFF	TGTGCCAGCAGCCCGGAACGGGATTGGACTGAAGCTTTCTTT
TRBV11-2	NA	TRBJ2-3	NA	CASGHSVLDQPQYF	TGTGCCAGCGGCCATTCGGTTTTGGATCAGCCCCAGTATTTT
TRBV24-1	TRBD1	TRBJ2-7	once	CASGRTGGYEQYF	TGTGCCAGCGGACGGACAGGGGGCTACGAGCAGTACTTC
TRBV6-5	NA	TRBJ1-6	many	CASSYFGEPLHF	TGTGCCAGCAGTTACTTCGGAGAACCCCTCCACTTT
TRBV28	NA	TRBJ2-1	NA	CASSRTEPYNEQFF	TGTGCCAGCAGCCGGACAGAGCCTTACAATGAGCAGTTCTTC
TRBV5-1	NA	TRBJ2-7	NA	CASSMEGATYEQYF	TGCGCCAGCAGCATGGAAGGAGCGACCTACGAGCAGTACTTC
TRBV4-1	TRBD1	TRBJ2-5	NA	CASSQPGRHRGPQETQYF	TGCGCCAGCAGCCAACCGGGAAGACACAGGGGCCCGCAAGAGACCCAGTACTTC
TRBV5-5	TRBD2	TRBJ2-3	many	CASSSWTSGGLTDTQYF	TGTGCCAGCAGCTCCTGGACTAGCGGGGGCCTCACAGATACGCAGTATTTT
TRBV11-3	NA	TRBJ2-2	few	CDSSLAGDTGELFF	TGTGACAGCAGCTTAGCAGGGGACACCGGAGAGCTGTTTTTT
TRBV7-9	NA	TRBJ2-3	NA	CASSSAQPSTDTRYF	TGTGCCAGCAGCTCCGCACAGCCGAGCACAGATACGCGGTATTTT
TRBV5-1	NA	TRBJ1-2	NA	CASSTRPEPSNYGYTF	TGCGCCAGCAGCACAAGGCCGGAACCATCTAACTATGGCTACACCTTC
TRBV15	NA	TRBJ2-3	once	CATRGTEGTDTQYF	TGTGCCACCAGGGGGACGGAGGGCACAGATACGCAGTATTTT
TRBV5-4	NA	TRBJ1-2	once	CASSAGGSNHGYTF	TGTGCCAGCAGCGCCGGGGGATCTAACCATGGATACACCTTC
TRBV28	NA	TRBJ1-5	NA	CASVLGQGNQPQHF	TGTGCCAGCGTCCTCGGGCAGGGCAATCAGCCCCAGCATTTT
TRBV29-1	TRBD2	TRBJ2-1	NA	CSVEEVRGAHSEQFF	TGCAGTGTTGAAGAGGTGCGGGGGGCTCATAGTGAGCAGTTCTTC
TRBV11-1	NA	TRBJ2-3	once	CASSWDRTDRQYF	TGTGCCAGCAGCTGGGATCGAACAGATAGGCAGTATTTT
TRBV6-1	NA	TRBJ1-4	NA	CTSSRARDEKLFF	TGTACCAGCAGTAGGGCTAGAGATGAAAAACTGTTTTTT
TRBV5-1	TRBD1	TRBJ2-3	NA	CASSSQGDGTDTQYF	TGCGCCAGCAGCTCACAGGGGGACGGCACAGATACGCAGTATTTT
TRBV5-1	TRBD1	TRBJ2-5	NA	CTSSTGTGGAETQYF	TGCACCAGCAGCACCGGGACAGGGGGCGCGGAGACCCAGTACTTC
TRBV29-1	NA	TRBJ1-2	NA	CGVDEGGYTF	TGCGGCGTTGACGAGGGAGGCTACACCTTC
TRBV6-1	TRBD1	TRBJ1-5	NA	CASSDRGTRDRYQPQHF	TGTGCCAGCAGTGATCGCGGGACCCGGGACAGGTATCAGCCCCAGCATTTT
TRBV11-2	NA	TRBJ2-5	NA	CASSRGSGYRETQYF	TGTGCCAGCAGCAGGGGTAGCGGATACCGGGAGACCCAGTACTTC
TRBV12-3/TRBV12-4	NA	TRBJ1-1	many	CASSPTGRLTEAFF	TGTGCCAGCAGCCCGACGGGGAGGCTCACTGAAGCTTTCTTT
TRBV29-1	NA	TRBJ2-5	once	CSVERVSWVETQYF	TGCAGCGTTGAACGGGTGTCGTGGGTAGAGACCCAGTACTTC
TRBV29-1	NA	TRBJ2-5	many	CSVVVAASEETQYF	TGCAGCGTGGTTGTAGCAGCTTCAGAAGAGACCCAGTACTTC
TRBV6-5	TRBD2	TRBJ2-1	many	CASTSQPSGRAREQFF	TGTGCCAGCACCTCTCAACCTAGCGGGAGGGCCAGAGAGCAGTTCTTC
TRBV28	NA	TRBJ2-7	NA	CASIPMGYRAEGTYEQYF	TGTGCCAGCATCCCTATGGGATACCGAGCGGAGGGTACCTACGAGCAGTACTTC
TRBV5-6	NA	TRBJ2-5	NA	CASSFPGDASQETQYF	TGTGCCAGCAGCTTCCCGGGGGATGCAAGCCAAGAGACCCAGTACTTC
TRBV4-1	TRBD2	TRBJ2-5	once	CASSQERLAWKTQYF	TGCGCCAGCAGCCAAGAGAGACTAGCCTGGAAGACCCAGTACTTC
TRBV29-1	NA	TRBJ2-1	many	CSAPRGGGNEQFF	TGCAGCGCCCCAAGGGGTGGGGGGAATGAGCAGTTCTTC
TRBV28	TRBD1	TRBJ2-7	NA	CANRGPRTGGFHEQYF	TGTGCCAACAGGGGGCCTCGGACAGGGGGGTTCCACGAGCAGTACTTC
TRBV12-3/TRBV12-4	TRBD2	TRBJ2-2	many	CASRSPTSGNTGELFF	TGTGCCAGCAGGAGTCCGACTAGCGGGAACACCGGGGAGCTGTTTTTT
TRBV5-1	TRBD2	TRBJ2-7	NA	CANSYTSGTSGRWYEQYF	TGCGCCAACAGTTATACGTCCGGGACTAGCGGGAGGTGGTACGAGCAGTACTTC
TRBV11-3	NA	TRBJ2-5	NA	CASILGEETQYF	TGCGCCAGCATCTTAGGGGAAGAGACCCAGTACTTC
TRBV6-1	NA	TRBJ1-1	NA	CSTEGSLNTDAFF	TGTTCCACGGAGGGGAGTTTGAACACTGATGCTTTCTTT
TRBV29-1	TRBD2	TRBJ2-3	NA	CTSRGLAGITDTQYF	TGCACCTCACGAGGGCTAGCGGGCATCACAGATACGCAGTATTTT
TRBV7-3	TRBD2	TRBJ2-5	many	CASSSAGGFQETQYF	TGTGCCAGCAGCTCGGCGGGAGGATTCCAAGAGACCCAGTACTTC
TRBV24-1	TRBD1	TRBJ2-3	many	CATSDFHRGDSTDTQYF	TGTGCCACCAGTGATTTCCACAGGGGGGATAGCACAGATACGCAGTATTTT
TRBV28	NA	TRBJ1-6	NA	CASSRGSNLPLHF	TGTGCCAGCAGTCGGGGCTCTAATTTACCCCTCCACTTT
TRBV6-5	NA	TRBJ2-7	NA	CASSYSTETGSYVRYF	TGTGCCAGCAGCTACTCGACGGAGACAGGCTCCTACGTGCGGTACTTC
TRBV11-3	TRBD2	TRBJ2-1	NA	CASSFGTSGNEQLF	TGTGCCAGCAGCTTCGGGACTAGTGGCAATGAGCAGCTCTTC
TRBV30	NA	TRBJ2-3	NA	CAWSVNAGTDTQYF	TGTGCCTGGAGTGTAAATGCGGGCACAGATACTCAGTATTTT